This T cell receptor (beta chain) was profiled in a study of cytomegalovirus exposure and HLA in healthy donors. Notes on the study in general: In an earlier analysis, about 87% or about 30%: the productive usage of most TCR beta V segments. With later analysis, a missense DCLRE1C variant became linked to TCR beta V- and J-gene trimming.

V lost 4 bases and J lost 7; bases outside the gene matches: 6. The CDR3 consists of 15 residues. Germline CDR1 reads SGHNT; CDR2 reads YYREEE (reference sequence). About this clone: Its target is not known.

The PCR ran on 60 Vbeta and 13 Jbeta primers. Sequencing was performed with immunoSEQ multiplex PCR; in TCRdb, only in-frame clones are kept and a portion is missing. The sample's table shows more than 140,000 clones. The source material was PBMCs. The source of this sequence is a woman in her late teens or twenties in good health and CMV-seronegative. The rearrangement links TRBV5-4 to TRBJ1-5, with TRBD1 matching 12 bases. CDR3 sequence (DNA): TGTGCCAGCAGCCCGGGACAGGGGGCCGGACAGCCCCAGCATTTT. Translated, it gives CASSPGQGAGQPQHF.